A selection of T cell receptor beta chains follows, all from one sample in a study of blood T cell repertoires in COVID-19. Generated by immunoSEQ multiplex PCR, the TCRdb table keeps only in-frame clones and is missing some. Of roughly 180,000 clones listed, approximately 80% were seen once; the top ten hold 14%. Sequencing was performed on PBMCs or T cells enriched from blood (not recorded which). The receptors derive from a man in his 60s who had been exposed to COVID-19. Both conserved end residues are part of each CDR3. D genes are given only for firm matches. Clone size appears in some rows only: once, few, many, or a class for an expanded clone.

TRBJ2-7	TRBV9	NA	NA	TGTGCCAGCAGCGTAGGCGGTATAAACTACGAGCAGTACTTC	CASSVGGINYEQYF
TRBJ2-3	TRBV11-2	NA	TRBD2	TGTGCCAGCAGCGCAGCGGGGGGAAGCACAGATACGCAGTATTTT	CASSAAGGSTDTQYF
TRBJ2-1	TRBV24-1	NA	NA	TGTGCCACCAGTGACAGGGACACCCTTAGAGCCTACAATGAGCAGTTCTTC	CATSDRDTLRAYNEQFF
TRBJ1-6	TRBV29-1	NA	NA	TGCAGCGCCCGCCAGGCACCAAATTCACCCCTCCACTTT	CSARQAPNSPLHF
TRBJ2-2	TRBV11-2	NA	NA	TGTGCCAGCAGACCACACCAGGGCGACACCGGGGAGCTGTTTTTT	CASRPHQGDTGELFF
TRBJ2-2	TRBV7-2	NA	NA	TGTGCCAGCAGCTTACACAGCACCGGGGAGCTGTTTTTT	CASSLHSTGELFF
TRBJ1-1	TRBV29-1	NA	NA	TGCAGCGTGGTTGAAAGGGGGGGCGCGGACACTGAAGCTTTCTTT	CSVVERGGADTEAFF
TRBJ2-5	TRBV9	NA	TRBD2	TGTGCCAGCAACGCGGGGGGAGTATCGGAGACCCAGTACTTC	CASNAGGVSETQYF
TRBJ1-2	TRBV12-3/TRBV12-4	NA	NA	TGTGCCAGCGGTTCCGTCGGTAACTATGGCTACACCTTC	CASGSVGNYGYTF
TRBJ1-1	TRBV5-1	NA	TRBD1	TGCGCCAGCTATATAGGGCAGGGGGCTGGAGAAGCTTTCTTT	CASYIGQGAGEAFF
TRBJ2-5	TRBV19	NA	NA	TGTGCCGTACGGACACCCCAGAAGACCCAGTACTTC	CAVRTPQKTQYF
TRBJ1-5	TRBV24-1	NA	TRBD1	TGTGCCACCAGTGATACAGGACAGGGTAAGGATCAGCCCCAGCATTTT	CATSDTGQGKDQPQHF
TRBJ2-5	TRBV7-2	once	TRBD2	TGTGCCAGCAGTCAATCGGTAGCGGGAGGGCCTTTCGGGGAGACCCAGTACTTC	CASSQSVAGGPFGETQYF
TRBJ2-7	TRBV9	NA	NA	TGTGCCAGCAGCGTAGACAGGGCTGGCGAGCAGTACTTC	CASSVDRAGEQYF
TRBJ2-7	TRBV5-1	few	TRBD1	TGCGCCAGCAGCTGGACAGGGAACGAGCAGTACTTC	CASSWTGNEQYF
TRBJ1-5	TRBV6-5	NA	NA	TGTGCCAGCAGCCACCGACGGGACACCAATCAGCCCCAGCATTTT	CASSHRRDTNQPQHF
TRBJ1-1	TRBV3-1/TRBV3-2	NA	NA	TGTGCCAGCAGCCAAGACTCTGAAGCTTTCTTT	CASSQDSEAFF
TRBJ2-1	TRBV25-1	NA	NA	TGTGCCAGCAGTGAAAATACCCCTGGCGGGAAGACCTACAATGAGCAGTTCTTC	CASSENTPGGKTYNEQFF
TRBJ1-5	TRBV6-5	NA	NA	TGTGCCAGCAGCGGACTGGGCGGGTATCAGCCCCAGCATTTT	CASSGLGGYQPQHF
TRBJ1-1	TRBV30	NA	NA	TGTGCCTGGAGTGTACTTACTCAAGAAGCTTTCTTT	CAWSVLTQEAFF
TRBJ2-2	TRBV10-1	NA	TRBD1	TGCGCCAGCAGCTATGACAGGGCGGCCGGGGAGCTGTTTTTT	CASSYDRAAGELFF
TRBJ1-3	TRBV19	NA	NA	TGTGCCAGTACAGGTTCTGGAAACACCATATATTTT	CASTGSGNTIYF
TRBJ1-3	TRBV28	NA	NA	TGTGCCAGTTACGAGGGCGCCAACGGAAACACCATATATTTT	CASYEGANGNTIYF
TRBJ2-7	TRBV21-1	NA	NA	TGTGCCAGCAGCAAAAGCGAGGGGCGGGAGGATTCCTACGAGCAGTACTTC	CASSKSEGREDSYEQYF
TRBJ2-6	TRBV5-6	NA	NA	TGTGCCAGCAGCTTGTACTCTGGGGCCAACGTCCTGACTTTC	CASSLYSGANVLTF
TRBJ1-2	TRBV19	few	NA	TGTGCCAGTAGTATAGATGCTATTGACAGCTATGGCTACACCTTC	CASSIDAIDSYGYTF
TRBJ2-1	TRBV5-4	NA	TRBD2	TGTGCCAGCAGCTCGGACCGGACTAGCGGGGTCAATGAGCAGTTCTTC	CASSSDRTSGVNEQFF
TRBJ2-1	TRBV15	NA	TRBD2	TGTGCCACCAGCAGAGAGGTAGCGGGAGCCTACAATGAGCAGTTCTTC	CATSREVAGAYNEQFF
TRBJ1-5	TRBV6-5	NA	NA	TGTGCCAGCAGTCGGGACACGGGAAATCAGCCCCAGCATTTT	CASSRDTGNQPQHF
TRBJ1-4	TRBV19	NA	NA	TGTGCCAGTAGTATAGATGGACAGTATAATGAAAAACTGTTTTTT	CASSIDGQYNEKLFF
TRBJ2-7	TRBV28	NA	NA	TGTGCCAGCAGTCCATTACCCCCCGAGCGGGCGGACTACGAGCAGTACTTC	CASSPLPPERADYEQYF
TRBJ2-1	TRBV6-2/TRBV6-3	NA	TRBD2	TGTGCCAGCAGTTTAACGGGAGGGCCGGGTAATGAGCAGTTCTTC	CASSLTGGPGNEQFF
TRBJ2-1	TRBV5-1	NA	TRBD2	TGCGCCAGCAGCACTCAACGACTAGCGGGAGTGGACGAGCAGTTCTTC	CASSTQRLAGVDEQFF
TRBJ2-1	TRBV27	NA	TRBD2	TGTGCCAGCAGTTTATATAGCGGGAGTAGAAATGAGCAGTTCTTC	CASSLYSGSRNEQFF
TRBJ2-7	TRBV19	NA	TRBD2	TGTGCCAGTAGTGACCTAGCGGGAGGGCCGGGTTACGAGCAGTACTTC	CASSDLAGGPGYEQYF
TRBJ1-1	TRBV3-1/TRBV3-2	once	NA	TGTGCCAGCAGCCAAGTCGGAGGGTACACTGAAGCTTTCTTT	CASSQVGGYTEAFF